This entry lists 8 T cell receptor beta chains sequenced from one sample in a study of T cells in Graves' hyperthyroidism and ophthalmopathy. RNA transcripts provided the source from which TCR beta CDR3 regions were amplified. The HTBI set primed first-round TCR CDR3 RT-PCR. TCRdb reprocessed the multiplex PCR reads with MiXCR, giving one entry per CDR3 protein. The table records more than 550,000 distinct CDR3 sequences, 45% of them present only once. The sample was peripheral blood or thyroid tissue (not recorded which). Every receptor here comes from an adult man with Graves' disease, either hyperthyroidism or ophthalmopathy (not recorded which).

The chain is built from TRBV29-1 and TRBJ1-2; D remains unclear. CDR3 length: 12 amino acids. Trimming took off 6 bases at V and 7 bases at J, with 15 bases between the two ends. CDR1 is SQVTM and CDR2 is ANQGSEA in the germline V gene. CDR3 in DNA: TGCAGCGTAAGACTCGTTTCGGGTGGCTACACCTTC. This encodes CSVRLVSGGYTF.

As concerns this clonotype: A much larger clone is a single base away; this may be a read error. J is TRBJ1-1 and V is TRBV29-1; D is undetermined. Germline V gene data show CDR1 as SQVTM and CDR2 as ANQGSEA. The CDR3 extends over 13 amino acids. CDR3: CSASEFMNTEALF. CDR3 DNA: TGCAGCGCATCGGAGTTCATGAACACTGAAGCTCTCTTT.

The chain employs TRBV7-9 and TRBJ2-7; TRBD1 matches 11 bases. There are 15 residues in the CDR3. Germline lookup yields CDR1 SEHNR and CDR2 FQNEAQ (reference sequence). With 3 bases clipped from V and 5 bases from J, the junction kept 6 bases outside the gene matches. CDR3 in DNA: TGTGCCAGCAGCTTCCGGGACAGGGGGGGAGACGAGCAGTACTTC. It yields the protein CASSFRDRGGDEQYF.

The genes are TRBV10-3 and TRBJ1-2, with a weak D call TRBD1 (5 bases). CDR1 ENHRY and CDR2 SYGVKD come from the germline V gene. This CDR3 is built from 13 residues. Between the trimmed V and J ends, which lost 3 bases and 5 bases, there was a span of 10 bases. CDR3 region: CAISEAGLYGYTF. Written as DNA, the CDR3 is TGTGCCATCAGTGAAGCAGGGTTATATGGCTACACCTTC.

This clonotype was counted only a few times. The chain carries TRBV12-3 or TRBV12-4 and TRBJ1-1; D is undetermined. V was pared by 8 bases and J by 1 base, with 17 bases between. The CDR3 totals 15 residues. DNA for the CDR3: TGTGCCAGCTCACCTGGAACGGGGAAGAACACTGAAGCTTTCTTT. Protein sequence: CASSPGTGKNTEAFF.

The CDR3 nucleotides are TGTGCCAGCAGTTTAGAGCTAGCGTTCATGAACACTGAAGCTTTCTTT. Translated, it gives CASSLELAFMNTEAFF. The rearrangement links TRBV12-3 or TRBV12-4 to TRBJ1-1; D not certain. The CDR3 has 16 residues. V was cut by 1 base and J by 0 bases, with 12 bases left in between.

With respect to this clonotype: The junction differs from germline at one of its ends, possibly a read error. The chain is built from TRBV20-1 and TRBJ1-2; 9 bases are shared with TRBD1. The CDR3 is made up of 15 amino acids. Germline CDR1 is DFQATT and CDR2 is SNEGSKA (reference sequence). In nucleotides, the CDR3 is TGCGGTGCTAGAGCACGGGGACAGGGAAGTAAGGGCTACACCTTC. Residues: CGARARGQGSKGYTF.

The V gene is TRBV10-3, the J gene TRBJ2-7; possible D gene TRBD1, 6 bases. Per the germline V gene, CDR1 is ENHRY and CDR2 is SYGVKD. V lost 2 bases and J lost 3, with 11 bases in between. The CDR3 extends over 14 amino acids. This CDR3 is CAISENRAIYEQYF. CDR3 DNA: TGTGCCATCAGTGAGAACAGGGCGATCTACGAGCAGTACTTC.